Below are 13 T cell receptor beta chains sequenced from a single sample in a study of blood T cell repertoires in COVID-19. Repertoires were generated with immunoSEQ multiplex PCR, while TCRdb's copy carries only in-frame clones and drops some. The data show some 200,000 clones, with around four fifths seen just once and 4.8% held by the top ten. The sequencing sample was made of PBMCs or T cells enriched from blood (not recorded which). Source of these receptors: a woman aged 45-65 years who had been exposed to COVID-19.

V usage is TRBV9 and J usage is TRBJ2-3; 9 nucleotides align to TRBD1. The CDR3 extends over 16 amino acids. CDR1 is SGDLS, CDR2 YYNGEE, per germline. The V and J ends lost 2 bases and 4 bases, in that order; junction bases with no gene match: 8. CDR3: CASSVGPGQGADTQYF. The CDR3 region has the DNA TGTGCCAGCAGCGTTGGGCCGGGACAGGGAGCAGATACGCAGTATTTT.

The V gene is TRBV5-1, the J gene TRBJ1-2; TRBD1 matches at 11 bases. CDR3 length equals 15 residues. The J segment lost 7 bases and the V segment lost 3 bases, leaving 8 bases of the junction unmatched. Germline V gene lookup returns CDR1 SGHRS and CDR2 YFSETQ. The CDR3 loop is CASSSDGQGALGYTF. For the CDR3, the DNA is TGCGCCAGCAGCTCGGACGGACAGGGGGCGCTTGGCTACACCTTC.

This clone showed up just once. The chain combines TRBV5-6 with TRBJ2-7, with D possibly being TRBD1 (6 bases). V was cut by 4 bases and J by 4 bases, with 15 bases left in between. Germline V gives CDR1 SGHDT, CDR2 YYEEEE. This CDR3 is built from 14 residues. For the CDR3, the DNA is TGTGCCAGCAGCCCATACCAGGGGTCTTACGAGCAGTACTTC. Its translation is CASSPYQGSYEQYF.

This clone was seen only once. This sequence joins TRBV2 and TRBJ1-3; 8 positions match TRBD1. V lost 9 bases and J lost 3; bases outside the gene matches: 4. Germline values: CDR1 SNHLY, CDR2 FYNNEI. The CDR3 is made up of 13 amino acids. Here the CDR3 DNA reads TGTGCCAGTTTAGACAGGGGTGGAAACACCATATATTTT. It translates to CASLDRGGNTIYF.

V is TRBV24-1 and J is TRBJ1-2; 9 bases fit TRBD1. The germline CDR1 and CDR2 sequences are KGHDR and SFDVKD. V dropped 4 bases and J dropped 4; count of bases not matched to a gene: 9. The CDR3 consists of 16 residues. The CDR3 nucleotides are TGTGCCACCAGTGACCGCGGGGGACAGGGTACCTATGGCTACACCTTC. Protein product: CATSDRGGQGTYGYTF.

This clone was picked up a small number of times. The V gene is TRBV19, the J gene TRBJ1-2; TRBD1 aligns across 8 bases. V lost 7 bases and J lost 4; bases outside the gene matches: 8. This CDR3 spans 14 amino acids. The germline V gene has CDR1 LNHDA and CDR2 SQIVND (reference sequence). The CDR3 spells CASIPGQDRYGYTF. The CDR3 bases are TGTGCCAGTATTCCGGGACAGGACCGCTATGGCTACACCTTC.

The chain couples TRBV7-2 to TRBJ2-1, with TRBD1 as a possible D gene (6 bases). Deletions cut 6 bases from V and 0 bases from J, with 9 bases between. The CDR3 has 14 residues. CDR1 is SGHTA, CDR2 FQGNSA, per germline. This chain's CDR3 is CASRVDSSYNEQFF. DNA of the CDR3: TGTGCCAGCAGGGTGGACAGCTCCTACAATGAGCAGTTCTTC.

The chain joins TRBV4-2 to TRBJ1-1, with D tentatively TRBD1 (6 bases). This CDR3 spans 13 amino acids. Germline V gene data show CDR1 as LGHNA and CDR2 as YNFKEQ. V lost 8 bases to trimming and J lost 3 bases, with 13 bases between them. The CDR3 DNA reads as TGTGCCAGCGGACAGAATCGGGACACTGAAGCTTTCTTT. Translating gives CASGQNRDTEAFF.

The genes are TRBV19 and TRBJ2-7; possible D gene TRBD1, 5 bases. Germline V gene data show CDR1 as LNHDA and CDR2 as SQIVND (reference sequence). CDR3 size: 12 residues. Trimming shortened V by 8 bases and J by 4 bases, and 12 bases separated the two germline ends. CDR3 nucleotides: TGTGCCAGTGCCGGCAGGGCTTACGAGCAGTACTTC. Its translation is CASAGRAYEQYF.

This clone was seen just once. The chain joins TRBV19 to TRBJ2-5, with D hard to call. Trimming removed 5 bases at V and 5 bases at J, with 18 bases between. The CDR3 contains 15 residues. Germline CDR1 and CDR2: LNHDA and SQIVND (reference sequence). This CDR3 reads CASSYRVPESETQYF. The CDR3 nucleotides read TGTGCCAGTAGTTACCGGGTGCCCGAGAGCGAGACCCAGTACTTC.

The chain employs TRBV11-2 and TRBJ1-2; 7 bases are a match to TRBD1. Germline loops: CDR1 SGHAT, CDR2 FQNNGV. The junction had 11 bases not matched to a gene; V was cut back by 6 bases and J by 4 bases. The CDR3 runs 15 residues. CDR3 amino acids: CASRKGGRAPYGYTF. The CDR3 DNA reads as TGTGCCAGCAGAAAAGGGGGCAGGGCACCCTATGGCTACACCTTC.

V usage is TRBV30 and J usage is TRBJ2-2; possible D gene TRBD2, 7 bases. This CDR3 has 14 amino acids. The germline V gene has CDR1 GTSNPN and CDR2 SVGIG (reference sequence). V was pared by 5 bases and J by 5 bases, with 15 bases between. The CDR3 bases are TGTGCCTGGGAACGGGGGGCGAGGACCGGGGAGCTGTTTTTT. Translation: CAWERGARTGELFF.

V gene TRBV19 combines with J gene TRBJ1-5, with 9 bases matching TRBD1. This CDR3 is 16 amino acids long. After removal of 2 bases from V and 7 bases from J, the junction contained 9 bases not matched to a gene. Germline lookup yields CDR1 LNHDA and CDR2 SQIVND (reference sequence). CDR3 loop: CASSIKPRTGEQPQHF. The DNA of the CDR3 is TGTGCCAGTAGTATAAAGCCCCGGACAGGGGAACAGCCCCAGCATTTT. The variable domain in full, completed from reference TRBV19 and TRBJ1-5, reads DGGITQSPKYLFRKEGQNVTLSCEQNLNHDAMYWYRQDPGQGLRLIYYSQIVNDFQKGDIAEGYSVSREKKESFPLTVTSAQKNPTAFYLCASSIKPRTGEQPQHFGDGTRLSIL.